Listed below are T cell receptor beta chains from one sample, sequenced in a study of shared clonotypes between healthy human individuals. Clones were sequenced by immunoSEQ multiplex PCR, and TCRdb holds only the in-frame ones, with some missing. The table records about 2.2 million clones, under 95% of them present only once. Sequencing was carried out using naive CD8+ T cells from PBMCs. The receptors derive from a man younger than 30 in good health. Some clones in this sample may be carry-over from other donors' samples. Each CDR3 is given with its conserved first and last residue. Fields, in order: V gene, clone size, D gene, J gene, CDR3 DNA, CDR3 protein. A D gene is named only where the DNA matches it firmly. Expanded clones get a size class; other rows say once, few or many, or leave the size out.

>TRBV12-5|.|.|TRBJ2-1
TGTGCTAGTGGTTTGGTGAATGAGCAGTTCTTC
CASGLVNEQFF
>TRBV7-9|.|.|TRBJ1-2
TGTGCCAGCAGCCCGGGACCCCGAACCTATGGCTACACCTTC
CASSPGPRTYGYTF
>TRBV28|.|TRBD1|TRBJ1-5
TGTGCCAGCAGTTCACACCCGGGACAGGGGAATCAGCCCCAGCATTTT
CASSSHPGQGNQPQHF
>TRBV4-2|.|.|TRBJ2-2
TGTGCCAGCAGCCACGGCCGGGGGTTGAACACCGGGGAGCTGTTTTTT
CASSHGRGLNTGELFF
>TRBV28|.|.|TRBJ2-7
TGTGCCAGCAGCCGACCAGTGTACCAATCCTACGAGCAGTACTTC
CASSRPVYQSYEQYF
>TRBV10-2|.|.|TRBJ1-5
TGCGCCAGCAGCCGGGCAGGGAATTTGGAGCCCCAGCATTTT
CASSRAGNLEPQHF
>TRBV10-3|.|.|TRBJ1-2
TGTGCCATCAGTGACCCCAGGTACTACTATGGCTACACCTTC
CAISDPRYYYGYTF
>TRBV28|few|.|TRBJ1-1
TGTGCCAGCAGCTGGCGGGGGGTTACTGAAGCTTTCTTT
CASSWRGVTEAFF
>TRBV27|.|.|TRBJ2-1
TGTGCCAGCAGTCCTGGTAGGGGATACAATGAGCAGTTCTTC
CASSPGRGYNEQFF
>TRBV11-2|.|.|TRBJ2-5
TGTGCCAGCAGCGCCAGTCTGACCGCTGACGAGGAGACCCAGTACTTC
CASSASLTADEETQYF
>TRBV27|.|.|TRBJ2-7
TGTGCCAGCAGTTACGGAGTATCCTACGAGCAGTACTTC
CASSYGVSYEQYF